The T cell receptor (beta chain) described here comes from a study of control samples from healthy donors and cancer patients. TCRdb's table, derived via immunoSEQ multiplex PCR, lists solely in-frame clones and lacks some. The sample lists tens of thousands of clones, around 89% occurring once. The CDR3 loop spans 14 amino acids. V lost 1 base and J lost 4, with 10 bases in between. Germline CDR1 reads MNHNS; CDR2 reads SASEGT. This TCR came from a woman in her 70s in good health. Sequenced material: blood. The chain joins TRBV6-1 to TRBJ1-2; weak D call: TRBD1 (6 bases). CDR3 residues: CASSEGGQPYGYTF. In DNA form, the CDR3 reads TGTGCCAGCAGTGAAGGTGGACAGCCCTATGGCTACACCTTC.